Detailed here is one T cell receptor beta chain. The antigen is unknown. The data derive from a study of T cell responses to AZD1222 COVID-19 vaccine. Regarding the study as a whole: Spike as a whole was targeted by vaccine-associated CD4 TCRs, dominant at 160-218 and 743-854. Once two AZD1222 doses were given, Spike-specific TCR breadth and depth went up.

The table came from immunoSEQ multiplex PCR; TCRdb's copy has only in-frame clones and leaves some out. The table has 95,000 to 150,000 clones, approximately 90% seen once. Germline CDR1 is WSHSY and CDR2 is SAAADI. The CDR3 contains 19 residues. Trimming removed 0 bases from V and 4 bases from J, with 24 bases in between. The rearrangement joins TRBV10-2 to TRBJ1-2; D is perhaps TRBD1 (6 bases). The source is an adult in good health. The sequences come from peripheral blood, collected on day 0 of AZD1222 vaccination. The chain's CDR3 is CASSESTRGNPSDSYGYTF. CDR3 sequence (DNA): TGCGCCAGCAGTGAGTCGACTAGGGGAAACCCATCGGACAGCTATGGCTACACCTTC.